A single sample is the source of the 26 T cell receptor beta chains below, sequenced in a study of spatial heterogeneity in lung cancer. Points from the study as a whole: Expanded intratumoral alpha and beta TCR counts tracked tumor mutation counts.

Their cognate antigens are unknown. Sample time point: sample taken at primary tumor resection. TCRdb re-derived calls from the 5' RACE reads in MiXCR, one entry per CDR3 protein. The sample has several thousand distinct CDR3 sequences, about 16% seen once; the top ten hold 20% to 25%. Sequencing was performed on lung tumor tissue, taken at surgery. All receptors derive from a female donor with early-stage non-small cell lung cancer.

In this sample, this clonotype is medium-sized. Little can be read into the size of this beta chain, an off-target read in a library designed for alpha chains. This chain links TRBV24-1 with TRBJ2-7; D remains ambiguous. CDR1 and CDR2 (germline): KGHDR, SFDVKD. There are 14 residues in the CDR3. The V gene lost 5 bases and the J gene lost 3 bases, with 13 bases spanning the gap. Written as DNA, the CDR3 is TGTGCCACCAGTGCCACCGGGCCAAACTACGAGCAGTACTTC. Its protein is CATSATGPNYEQYF.

Points on this clonotype: This beta chain is a stray read from a library made for alpha chains; its abundance is not meaningful. The V call is TRBV12-2, the J call TRBJ1-5. TRBV12-2 is labeled a pseudogene. This CDR3 region has 12 residues. CDR3 bases: TGTGCAAGTCGCTTAGCGCGGGTACCCCAGCATTTT. Protein sequence: CASRLARVPQHF.

This clonotype appeared a few times. The library was built for alpha chains, so this beta chain is an off-target read and its size means little. The chain joins TRBV7-2 to TRBJ2-3; no definite D call. Germline lookup yields CDR1 SGHTA and CDR2 FQGNSA. V was shortened by 8 bases and J by 6 bases, with 18 bases between the two germline ends. This CDR3 has 14 amino acids. DNA for the CDR3: TGTGCCAGCGCGTACGTCCCCTCGTCTGATACGCAGTATTTT. Amino acids: CASAYVPSSDTQYF.

There are a few counts of this clonotype. As an off-target read in a library built for alpha chains, this beta chain has a frequency of little significance. The chain joins TRBV6-5 to TRBJ1-1, with TRBD1 as a possible D gene (6 bases). This CDR3 contains 16 residues. Germline V gene data show CDR1 as MNHEY and CDR2 as SVGAGI. V shed 2 bases and J shed 1 base, with 14 bases lying between them. The CDR3 DNA reads as TGTGCCAGCAGTTACGCATACAGGGCGGGGAACACTGAAGCTTTCTTT. This encodes CASSYAYRAGNTEAFF.

In this sample, this clonotype is medium-sized. This beta chain is an off-target read within a library intended for alpha chains, so its frequency means little. CDR3: CASSARVKAYNEQFF. Here the CDR3 DNA reads TGTGCCAGCTCGGCCAGGGTTAAAGCCTACAATGAGCAGTTCTTC. J is TRBJ2-1 and V is TRBV6-5; possible D gene TRBD1, 5 bases. The CDR3 has 15 residues. Trimming took off 8 bases at V and 2 bases at J, with 16 bases between the two ends. Germline V CDR1 and CDR2: MNHEY, SVGAGI.

In the case of this clonotype: A library prepared for alpha chains yielded this beta chain as an off-target read; its size is of little meaning. The chain carries TRBV20-1 and TRBJ1-1, with D unclear. The V gene lost 8 bases and the J gene lost 1 base, with 14 bases spanning the gap. Looked up from germline, CDR1 is DFQATT and CDR2 is SNEGSKA (reference sequence). The CDR3 is made up of 13 amino acids. The CDR3 protein is CSPHPGGNTEAFF. CDR3 nucleotides: TGCAGTCCTCACCCGGGCGGGAACACTGAAGCTTTCTTT.

There are many counts of this clonotype. A library prepared for alpha chains yielded this beta chain as an off-target read; its size is of little meaning. The chain recombines TRBV7-2 with TRBJ1-5, with 10 bases that match TRBD1. The germline V gene encodes CDR1 SGHTA and CDR2 FQGNSA. The CDR3 has 16 residues. The V and J ends lost 5 bases and 6 bases, in that order; junction bases with no gene match: 10. The CDR3 region has the DNA TGTGCCAGCAGCCGACAGACAGGGGGCGCAGGTCAGCCCCAGCATTTT. Translating it yields CASSRQTGGAGQPQHF.

In its sample, this clonotype is medium-sized. In a library made to pick up alpha chains, this beta chain is a stray read with a size that means little. The rearrangement uses TRBV6-6 and TRBJ1-3; the D is unclear. The V gene's germline CDR1 is MNHNY and CDR2 SVGAGI (reference sequence). This CDR3 has 11 amino acids. Trimming stripped 4 bases from V and 6 bases from J, with 4 bases between. The CDR3 is CASSSENTIYF. CDR3 bases: TGTGCCAGCAGTTCGGAAAACACCATATATTTT.

This clonotype was detected ten times or more. This beta chain appears as a stray read in a library generated for alpha chains; its size is not informative. The chain combines TRBV10-3 with TRBJ1-1; the match to TRBD1 covers 7 bases. The ends lost 5 bases at V and 3 bases at J; junction bases unmatched: 12. Germline CDR1 and CDR2: ENHRY and SYGVKD. The CDR3 has 16 amino acids. In DNA, the CDR3 is TGTGCCATCAGTAGCAGGGATGGGACAGAAGACACTGAAGCTTTCTTT. Its protein product is CAISSRDGTEDTEAFF.

By proportion, this clonotype is medium-sized. This beta chain is an unintended read in a library built for alpha chains; its size means little. This sequence joins TRBV4-1 and TRBJ1-4; D uncertain. The CDR3 is 12 amino acids. The V gene's germline CDR1 is MGHRA and CDR2 YSYEKL. Deletions cut 3 bases from V and 8 bases from J, with 7 bases between. In DNA form, the CDR3 reads TGCGCCAGCAGCCACGAGCTGGAAAAACTGTTTTTT. Its translation: CASSHELEKLFF.

By its share, this clonotype is medium-sized. This beta chain is an unintended read in a library built for alpha chains; its size means little. V usage is TRBV7-9 and J usage is TRBJ1-1; D uncertain. The germline gives CDR1 SEHNR, CDR2 FQNEAQ (reference sequence). Trimming took 1 base from V and 4 from J, leaving 10 bases between them. The CDR3 consists of 14 residues. CDR3 sequence: CASSLESGSTEAFF. For the CDR3, the DNA is TGTGCCAGCAGCTTAGAGTCGGGGAGCACTGAAGCTTTCTTT.

This clonotype rates as medium-sized. A library prepared for alpha chains yielded this beta chain as an off-target read; its size is of little meaning. The chain combines TRBV7-2 with TRBJ1-2; the D is unclear. This CDR3 region has 13 residues. The germline V and J ends were trimmed by 2 bases and 6 bases, with 10 bases remaining between them. Germline CDR1 is SGHTA and CDR2 is FQGNSA. CDR3 region: CASSLRVLDGYTF. DNA for the CDR3: TGTGCCAGCAGCTTAAGGGTTTTGGATGGCTACACCTTC.

This clonotype was picked up many times. This beta chain appears as a stray read in a library generated for alpha chains; its size is not informative. The rearrangement uses TRBV28 and TRBJ1-1, with D possibly matching TRBD1 (5 bases). Per germline, CDR1 MDHEN and CDR2 SYDVKM. Trimming cost V 2 bases and J 5 bases, with 12 bases left between them. There are 14 residues in the CDR3. The DNA of the CDR3 is TGTGCCAGCAGTTTACGGAGGGGATCTACTGAAGCTTTCTTT. Its protein is CASSLRRGSTEAFF.

This clonotype has a count of ten or more. For a library built for alpha chains, this beta chain is a stray read; little rests on its size. This chain uses TRBV5-1 with TRBJ2-3, with 8 bases identical to TRBD2. Germline V CDR1 and CDR2: SGHRS, YFSETQ. V lost 1 base and J lost 2; bases outside the gene matches: 6. CDR3 length: 16 amino acids. The CDR3 DNA is TGCGCCAGCAGCTTGCGCAGCGGGGGCCCCACAGATACGCAGTATTTT. It specifies CASSLRSGGPTDTQYF.

By share of the sample, this clonotype is large. The library was designed around alpha chains, so this beta chain is a stray read whose abundance carries little weight. The chain uses TRBV20-1 and TRBJ2-7; 7 positions match TRBD2. Germline lookup yields CDR1 DFQATT and CDR2 SNEGSKA (reference sequence). The CDR3 runs 13 residues. The V segment lost 2 bases and the J segment 3 bases; nucleotides outside the gene matches: 4. Written as DNA, the CDR3 is TGCAGTGCTAGAAGGGCTAGCGGCTACGAGCAGTACTTC. Its protein product is CSARRASGYEQYF.

This clonotype was observed a handful of times. The size of this beta chain means little, since it is a stray read in a library made for alpha chains. The V gene is TRBV7-6, the J gene TRBJ2-7, with 7 bases matching TRBD1. The CDR3 length is 14 residues. The trim removed 5 bases at V and 1 base at J, leaving 5 bases unmatched. CDR1 is SGHVS, CDR2 FNYEAQ, per germline. The CDR3 spells CASSPRQGSYEQYF. The CDR3 DNA reads TGTGCCAGCAGCCCCAGACAGGGTTCCTACGAGCAGTACTTC.

Regarding this clonotype: This beta chain lies outside the target of a library built for alpha chains; its clone size means little. The chain recombines TRBV7-2 with TRBJ1-5; possible D gene TRBD1, 6 bases. Deletions cut 7 bases from V and 5 bases from J, with 18 bases between. Germline assignment: CDR1 SGHTA and CDR2 FQGNSA. This CDR3 is built from 15 residues. CDR3 DNA sequence: TGTGCCAGCAACCCGCCTGGACAGTGCTATCAGCCCCAGCATTTT. Translation: CASNPPGQCYQPQHF.

This clonotype has more than one count but fewer than ten. A library made for alpha chains picked up this beta chain off target, so its size means little. The chain employs TRBV5-1 and TRBJ1-2; D remains unclear. CDR3 length equals 13 residues. V lost 0 bases and J lost 8, with 11 bases in between. Germline V gene sequence: CDR1 SGHRS, CDR2 YFSETQ. For the CDR3, the DNA is TGCGCCAGCAGCTTGGATCTGGGAAGCGGCTACACCTTC. Translated: CASSLDLGSGYTF.

This clonotype was seen repeatedly, ten times or more. With the library built for alpha chains, this beta chain is off target and its frequency is not meaningful. The chain couples TRBV28 to TRBJ1-2; 8 bases agree with TRBD1. V gave up 2 bases and J gave up 2 bases; unmatched junction bases: 10. Germline CDR1 is MDHEN and CDR2 is SYDVKM. The CDR3 consists of 17 residues. This chain's CDR3 is CASSLGRQGLSNYGYTF. The CDR3, as DNA: TGTGCCAGCAGTTTAGGGAGACAGGGGCTGAGCAACTATGGCTACACCTTC.

In this sample, this clonotype is medium-sized. Because the library targeted alpha chains, this beta chain is an off-target read whose size means little. This chain joins TRBV7-9 and TRBJ1-2; TRBD1 is a possible D gene (5 bases). CDR1 is SEHNR and CDR2 is FQNEAQ in the germline V gene (reference sequence). Trimming took 0 bases from V and 4 from J, leaving 12 bases between them. The CDR3 runs to 15 residues. The CDR3 sequence: CASSLAGARGYGYTF. The CDR3 DNA is TGTGCCAGCAGCTTAGCCGGGGCGCGAGGCTATGGCTACACCTTC.

This clonotype was counted many times. Because the library targeted alpha chains, this beta chain is an off-target read whose size means little. The rearrangement links TRBV28 to TRBJ2-3, with 15 bases identical to TRBD2. V dropped 7 bases and J dropped 2; count of bases not matched to a gene: 10. Germline V lookup: CDR1 MDHEN, CDR2 SYDVKM. The CDR3 has 18 residues. CDR3 nucleotide sequence: TGTGCCAGCACCCCCGGGACTAGCGGGGGGTTCCTCACAGATACGCAGTATTTT. It is translated as CASTPGTSGGFLTDTQYF.

Judged by abundance, this clonotype is medium-sized. A library prepared for alpha chains yielded this beta chain as an off-target read; its size is of little meaning. V gene TRBV20-1 combines with J gene TRBJ2-7, with a tentative D call TRBD2 (7 bases). V lost 3 bases, J lost 0 bases, and 12 bases lay in between. The CDR3 is made up of 14 amino acids. Germline V gene data show CDR1 as DFQATT and CDR2 as SNEGSKA (reference sequence). CDR3 nucleotide sequence: TGCAGTGCTAGTGCGGGGGCCCACTCCTACGAGCAGTACTTC. This translates into CSASAGAHSYEQYF.

This clonotype was seen repeatedly, ten times or more. The size of this beta chain means little, since it is a stray read in a library made for alpha chains. The V and J genes are TRBV27 and TRBJ2-4; possible D gene TRBD2, 5 bases. The germline V gene has CDR1 MNHEY and CDR2 SMNVEV (reference sequence). The CDR3 contains 16 residues. Trimming pared 1 base from V and 5 bases from J, leaving 15 bases between. The DNA of the CDR3 is TGTGCCAGCAGTTTATACGGCTGGCTAGCTGAAAACATTCAGTACTTC. Translated: CASSLYGWLAENIQYF.

Points on this clonotype: Since the library was made to target alpha chains, this beta chain is a stray read and its abundance is not meaningful. The rearrangement joins TRBV3-1 to TRBJ1-1, with D unclear. This CDR3 is built from 14 residues. V lost 4 bases to trimming and J lost 1 base, with 10 bases between them. Germline values: CDR1 LGHDT, CDR2 YNNKEL (reference sequence). CDR3 sequence: CASSRDTGNTEAFF. CDR3 DNA sequence: TGTGCCAGCAGCCGAGACACCGGGAACACTGAAGCTTTCTTT.

This clonotype is deemed medium-sized (0.01 to 0.1%). This beta chain is off target for a library built for alpha chains, so its abundance means little. In DNA form, the CDR3 reads TGTGCCAGCAGCCGCGGGAACACCGGGGAGCTGTTTTTT. As protein: CASSRGNTGELFF. V is TRBV7-2 and J is TRBJ2-2; no firm D call. CDR1 SGHTA and CDR2 FQGNSA come from the germline V gene. The germline V and J ends were trimmed by 5 bases and 1 base, with 5 bases remaining between them. CDR3 size: 13 residues. The whole variable domain, remainder taken from reference TRBV7-2 and TRBJ2-2, is GAGVSQSPSNKVTEKGKDVELRCDPISGHTALYWYRQSLGQGLEFLIYFQGNSAPDKSGLPSDRFSAERTGGSVSTLTIQRTQQEDSAVYLCASSRGNTGELFFGEGSRLTVL.

This clonotype is judged medium-sized (0.01 to 0.1%). This beta chain is an unintended read in a library built for alpha chains; its size means little. The chain joins TRBV29-1 to TRBJ1-1, with unresolved D. V was pared by 4 bases and J by 5 bases, with 11 bases between. The CDR3 sequence is 12 residues long. CDR1 and CDR2 from the germline V gene are SQVTM and ANQGSEA. The chain's CDR3 is CSVGEGWTEAFF. The CDR3 DNA is TGCAGCGTTGGGGAAGGGTGGACTGAAGCTTTCTTT.